This paragraph covers one TCR beta chain sequence. V shed 7 bases and J 4 bases; nucleotides not matched to a gene: 9. The germline gives CDR1 MNHEY, CDR2 SMNVEV (reference sequence). The CDR3 totals 15 residues. This specimen belongs to a study of T cells in Graves' hyperthyroidism and ophthalmopathy. Researchers took RNA transcripts and amplified the TCR beta CDR3 regions from them. A first-round RT-PCR of the TCR CDR3 used the HTBI primer set. Using its own MiXCR run on the multiplex PCR reads, TCRdb lists one record per CDR3 protein. The data contain some 770,000 distinct CDR3 sequences, around 17% of them singletons.

The chain uses TRBV27 and TRBJ2-7; 11 positions match TRBD2. Material: blood. This clonotype was sampled from a man aged 18 to 35 with Graves' hyperthyroidism. Written as DNA, the CDR3 is TGTGCCAGCACCCTACTAGCGGGAGTAGGGTACGAGCAGTACTTC. Its translation is CASTLLAGVGYEQYF.